What follows are 15 T cell receptor beta chains derived from one specimen sequenced in a study of technical replicates of blood from a handful of donors. Assay: immunoSEQ multiplex PCR; the TCRdb copy retains only in-frame clones and omits some. The sample consists of over 90,000 clones, roughly 96% of them appearing once. The sample was T cells isolated from PBMCs. The receptors originated from a human donor in good health.

This chain connects TRBV7-3 to TRBJ2-1; 7 nucleotides align to TRBD1. J lost 8 bases, V lost 0 bases, and 7 bases had no gene match. Germline V gene lookup returns CDR1 SGHTA and CDR2 FQGTGA. The CDR3 sequence is 15 residues long. Written as DNA, the CDR3 is TGTGCCAGCAGCTTAACCGACAGGGCGAAGGATGAGCAGTTCTTC. This translates into CASSLTDRAKDEQFF.

This chain links TRBV2 with TRBJ2-1, with 9 positions matching TRBD2. Germline lookup yields CDR1 SNHLY and CDR2 FYNNEI. V lost 7 bases to trimming and J lost 5 bases; unmatched junction nucleotides: 3. The CDR3 totals 13 residues. CDR3 sequence reads: CASTGGRDNEQFF. CDR3 coding DNA: TGTGCCAGCACCGGCGGGAGGGACAATGAGCAGTTCTTC.

This chain uses TRBV11-2 with TRBJ2-5; 7 positions agree with TRBD2. CDR3 length: 16 residues. The J segment lost 1 base and the V segment lost 3 bases, leaving 8 bases of the junction unmatched. Per germline, CDR1 SGHAT and CDR2 FQNNGV. This chain's CDR3 is CASSFGLAATQETQYF. The CDR3, as DNA: TGTGCCAGCAGCTTCGGTCTAGCGGCCACCCAAGAGACCCAGTACTTC.

V and J are TRBV7-2 and TRBJ2-1; D gene ambiguous. Trimming took 3 bases from V and 2 from J, leaving 11 bases between them. This CDR3 has 15 residues. From germline, CDR1 is SGHTA and CDR2 FQGNSA. CDR3 amino acids: CASSFTLATYNEQFF. The CDR3 region has the DNA TGTGCCAGCAGCTTTACCTTAGCAACCTACAATGAGCAGTTCTTC.

The chain combines TRBV5-1 with TRBJ1-1; 9 bases fit TRBD1. The CDR3 loop spans 14 amino acids. From germline, CDR1 is SGHRS and CDR2 YFSETQ. Trimming cost V 4 bases and J 4 bases; bases outside gene matches: 5. The CDR3 bases are TGCGCCAGCAGCCCAGGGGACAGGGCCACTGAAGCTTTCTTT. This gives the protein CASSPGDRATEAFF.

The chain couples TRBV7-3 to TRBJ2-7; TRBD1 agrees at 8 bases. CDR3 length: 15 amino acids. J gave up 6 bases and V 1 base, and 8 bases lay outside the gene matches. Germline CDR1 reads SGHTA; CDR2 reads FQGTGA. The CDR3 DNA is TGTGCCAGCAGCTTAATGGCAGGGGGCAGCTCCGAGCAGTACTTC. The encoded protein is CASSLMAGGSSEQYF.

This clone occurred a few times. V usage is TRBV9 and J usage is TRBJ1-2, with a weak D call TRBD1 (5 bases). From germline, CDR1 is SGDLS and CDR2 YYNGEE. With 3 bases removed from V and 4 bases from J, the gap between germline ends came to 16 bases. The CDR3 is made up of 15 amino acids. CDR3 amino acids: CASSGGTVPFYGYTF. The DNA for the CDR3 is TGTGCCAGCAGCGGAGGGACTGTCCCGTTCTATGGCTACACCTTC.

As concerns this clone: The sample has other DNA sequences that encode this CDR3 too. This sequence joins TRBV6-5 and TRBJ1-3; D possibly corresponds to TRBD1 (6 bases). The CDR3 loop spans 15 amino acids. Trimming removed 5 bases from V and 0 bases from J, with 11 bases in between. CDR1 is MNHEY and CDR2 is SVGAGI in the germline V gene. CDR3 sequence reads: CASSLQGDSGNTIYF. CDR3 nucleotides: TGTGCCAGCAGTCTACAGGGAGACTCTGGAAACACCATATATTTT.

The V call is TRBV30, the J call TRBJ1-1; unclear D gene. The germline gives CDR1 GTSNPN, CDR2 SVGIG (reference sequence). V gave up 1 base and J gave up 0 bases, with 9 bases separating them. CDR3 length: 14 residues. Written as DNA, the CDR3 is TGTGCCTGGAGTGACTCCTTCATGAACACTGAAGCTTTCTTT. Residues: CAWSDSFMNTEAFF.

The genes are TRBV29-1 and TRBJ2-3; D call uncertain. V lost 5 bases, J lost 2 bases, and 14 bases lay in between. Looked up from germline, CDR1 is SQVTM and CDR2 is ANQGSEA. The CDR3 totals 14 residues. CDR3 in amino acids: CSVSQRLYTDTQYF. The CDR3 DNA is TGCAGCGTTTCCCAGAGACTTTACACAGATACGCAGTATTTT.

The gene calls are TRBV6-6 and TRBJ2-5, with 13 bases identical to TRBD2. With V trimmed by 5 bases and J by 4 bases, 4 bases remained unmatched. This CDR3 is built from 15 residues. Germline V gene lookup returns CDR1 MNHNY and CDR2 SVGAGI (reference sequence). The CDR3 DNA follows: TGTGCCAGCAGTGGACTAGCGGGAGTAGGAGAGACCCAGTACTTC. Residues: CASSGLAGVGETQYF.

The V gene is TRBV5-4, the J gene TRBJ2-7; no definite D call. The V and J ends lost 0 bases and 5 bases respectively, with 9 bases between them. Germline CDR1 and CDR2: SGHNT and YYREEE (reference sequence). This CDR3 has 13 amino acids. CDR3 region: CASSLGQYNEQYF. The DNA of the CDR3 is TGTGCCAGCAGCTTGGGACAATATAACGAGCAGTACTTC.

This chain joins TRBV7-9 and TRBJ1-4; no reliable D call. Germline V gene data show CDR1 as SEHNR and CDR2 as FQNEAQ (reference sequence). V was pared by 0 bases and J by 4 bases, with 6 bases between. The CDR3 consists of 14 residues. CDR3 coding DNA: TGTGCCAGCAGCTTAGCCGGGATTAATGAAAAACTGTTTTTT. It specifies CASSLAGINEKLFF.

The chain links TRBV15 to TRBJ1-5; D is possibly TRBD1 (5 bases). The ends were cut back, 3 bases at V and 3 bases at J, with 9 bases in the middle. From germline, CDR1 is LNHNV and CDR2 YYDKDF (reference sequence). This CDR3 region has 14 residues. The CDR3 sequence is CATSSGGYNQPQHF. The CDR3 DNA reads as TGTGCCACCAGCAGCGGGGGGTACAATCAGCCCCAGCATTTT.

This clone was recorded only once. The rearrangement uses TRBV7-3 and TRBJ1-2, with 7 bases identical to TRBD1. With 4 bases clipped from V and 5 bases from J, the junction kept 10 bases outside the gene matches. There are 15 residues in the CDR3. Germline V gene lookup returns CDR1 SGHTA and CDR2 FQGTGA. CDR3 loop: CASSYLGDRAYGYTF. CDR3 coding DNA: TGTGCCAGCAGCTATCTTGGGGACAGAGCTTATGGCTACACCTTC.